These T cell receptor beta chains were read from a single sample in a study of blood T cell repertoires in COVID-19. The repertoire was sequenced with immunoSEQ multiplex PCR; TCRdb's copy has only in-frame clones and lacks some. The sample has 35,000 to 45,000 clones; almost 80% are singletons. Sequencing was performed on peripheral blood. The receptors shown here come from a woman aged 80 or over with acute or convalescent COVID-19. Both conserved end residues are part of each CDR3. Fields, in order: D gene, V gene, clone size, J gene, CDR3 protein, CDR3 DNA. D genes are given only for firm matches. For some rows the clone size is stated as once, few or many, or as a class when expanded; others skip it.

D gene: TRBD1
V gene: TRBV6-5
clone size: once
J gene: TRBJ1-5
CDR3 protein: CASRRTGNQPQHF
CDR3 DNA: TGTGCCAGCAGACGGACAGGGAATCAGCCCCAGCATTTT

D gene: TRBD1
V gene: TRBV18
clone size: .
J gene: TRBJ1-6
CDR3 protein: CASSPLADRDNSPLHF
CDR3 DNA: TGTGCCAGCTCACCACTTGCGGACAGGGACAATTCACCCCTCCACTTT

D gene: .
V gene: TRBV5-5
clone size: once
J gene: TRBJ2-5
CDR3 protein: CASSPLGPSHTQETQYF
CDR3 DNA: TGTGCCAGCAGCCCCCTTGGTCCGAGTCATACCCAAGAGACCCAGTACTTC

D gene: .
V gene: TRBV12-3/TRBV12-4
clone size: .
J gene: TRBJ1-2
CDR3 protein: CASSSDRRYTF
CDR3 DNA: TGTGCCAGCAGCTCGGACAGAAGGTACACCTTC

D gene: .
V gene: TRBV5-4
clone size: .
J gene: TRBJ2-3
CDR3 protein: CASSFGGGADTQYF
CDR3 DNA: TGTGCCAGCAGCTTCGGAGGTGGTGCAGATACGCAGTATTTT

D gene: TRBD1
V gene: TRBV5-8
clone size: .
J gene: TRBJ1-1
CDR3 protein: CASSSGQGWNTEAFF
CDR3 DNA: TGTGCCAGCAGCTCGGGACAGGGATGGAACACTGAAGCTTTCTTT

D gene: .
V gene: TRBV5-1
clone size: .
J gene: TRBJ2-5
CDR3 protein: CASRWRDSQETQYF
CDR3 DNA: TGCGCCAGCAGGTGGCGGGACAGCCAAGAGACCCAGTACTTC

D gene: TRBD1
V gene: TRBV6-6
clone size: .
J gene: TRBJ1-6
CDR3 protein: CASSYGAGGSSPLHF
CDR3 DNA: TGTGCCAGCAGTTACGGAGCAGGGGGAAGTTCACCCCTCCACTTT

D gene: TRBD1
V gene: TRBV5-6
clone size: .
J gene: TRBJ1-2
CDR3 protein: CASSLQGVANYGYTF
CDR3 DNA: TGTGCCAGCAGCCTTCAGGGGGTTGCTAACTATGGCTACACCTTC

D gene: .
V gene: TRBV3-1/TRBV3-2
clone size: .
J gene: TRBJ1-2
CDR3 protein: CASSQQGIYGYTF
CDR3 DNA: TGTGCCAGCAGCCAGCAGGGGATCTATGGCTACACCTTC

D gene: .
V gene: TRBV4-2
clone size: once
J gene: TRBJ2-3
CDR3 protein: CASSPRGDTQYF
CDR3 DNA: TGTGCCAGCAGTCCCCGGGGAGATACGCAGTATTTT

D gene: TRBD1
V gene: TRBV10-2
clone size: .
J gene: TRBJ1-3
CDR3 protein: CASSPPDRGGNTIYF
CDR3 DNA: TGCGCCAGCAGTCCCCCGGACAGGGGTGGAAACACCATATATTTT

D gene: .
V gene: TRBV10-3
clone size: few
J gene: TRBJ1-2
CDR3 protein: CAISDGREGYGYTF
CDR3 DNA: TGTGCCATCAGTGATGGTAGGGAGGGCTATGGCTACACCTTC

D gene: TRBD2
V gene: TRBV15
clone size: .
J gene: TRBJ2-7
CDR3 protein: CATSRGGAVALGTTYEQYF
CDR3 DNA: TGTGCCACCAGCAGAGGAGGGGCAGTAGCCCTTGGGACTACCTACGAGCAGTACTTC

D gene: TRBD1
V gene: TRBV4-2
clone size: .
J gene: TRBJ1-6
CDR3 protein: CASSPGDSLGSYNSPLHF
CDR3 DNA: TGTGCCAGCAGCCCGGGGGACAGTCTCGGATCCTATAATTCACCCCTCCACTTT

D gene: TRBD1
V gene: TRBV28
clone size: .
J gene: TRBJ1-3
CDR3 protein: CASSLQGAGGNTIYF
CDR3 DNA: TGTGCCAGCAGTTTACAGGGGGCAGGCGGAAACACCATATATTTT

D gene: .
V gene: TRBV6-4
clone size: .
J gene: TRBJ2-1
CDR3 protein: CASSFTGEENEQFF
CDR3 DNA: TGTGCCAGCAGTTTTACAGGGGAGGAGAATGAGCAGTTCTTC

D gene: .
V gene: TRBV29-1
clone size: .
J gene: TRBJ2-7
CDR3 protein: CSVYGGVGINEQYF
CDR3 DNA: TGCAGCGTTTATGGCGGGGTGGGAATCAACGAGCAGTACTTC

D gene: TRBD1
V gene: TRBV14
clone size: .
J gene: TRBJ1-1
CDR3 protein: CASSQTGVNTEAFF
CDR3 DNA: TGTGCCAGCAGCCAAACAGGGGTGAACACTGAAGCTTTCTTT

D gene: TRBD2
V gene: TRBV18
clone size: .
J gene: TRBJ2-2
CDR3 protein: CASSPPGLAGAGELFF
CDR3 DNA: TGTGCCAGCTCACCTCCGGGACTAGCGGGAGCCGGGGAGCTGTTTTTT

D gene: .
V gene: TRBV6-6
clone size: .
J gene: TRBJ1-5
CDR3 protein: CASSYSPGISNQPQHF
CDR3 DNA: TGTGCCAGCAGTTACTCACCGGGGATTAGCAATCAGCCCCAGCATTTT

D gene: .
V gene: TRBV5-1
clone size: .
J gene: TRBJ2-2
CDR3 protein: CASSLSLARTGELFF
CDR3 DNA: TGCGCCAGCAGCTTGTCTCTAGCGCGGACCGGGGAGCTGTTTTTT

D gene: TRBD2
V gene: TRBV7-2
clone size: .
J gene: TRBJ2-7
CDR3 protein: CASSSSGLAGKYF
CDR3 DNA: TGTGCCAGCAGCTCCTCGGGACTAGCGGGAAAGTACTTC

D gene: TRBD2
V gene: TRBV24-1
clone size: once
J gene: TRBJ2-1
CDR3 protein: CATSDPAGGLQFF
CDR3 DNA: TGTGCCACCAGTGATCCCGCGGGGGGTTTGCAGTTCTTC

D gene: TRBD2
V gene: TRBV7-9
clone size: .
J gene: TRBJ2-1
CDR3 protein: CASSLESGSGNEQFF
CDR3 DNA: TGTGCCAGCAGCTTAGAGAGCGGGAGTGGAAATGAGCAGTTCTTC

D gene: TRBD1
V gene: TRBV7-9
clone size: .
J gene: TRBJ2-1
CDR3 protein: CASSSWTGAAYNEQFF
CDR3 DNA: TGTGCCAGCAGTTCTTGGACAGGGGCTGCCTACAATGAGCAGTTCTTC

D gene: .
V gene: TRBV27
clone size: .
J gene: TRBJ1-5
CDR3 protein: CASSFNSNQPQHF
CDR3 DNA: TGTGCCAGCAGTTTTAATAGCAATCAGCCCCAGCATTTT

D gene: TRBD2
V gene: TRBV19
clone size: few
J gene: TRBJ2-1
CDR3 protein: CASKPLAGGPNEQFF
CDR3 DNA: TGTGCCAGTAAACCACTAGCGGGAGGGCCCAATGAGCAGTTCTTC

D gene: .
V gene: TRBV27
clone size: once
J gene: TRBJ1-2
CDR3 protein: CASSSEPRGGYGYTF
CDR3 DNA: TGTGCCAGCAGTTCAGAGCCCCGGGGAGGCTATGGCTACACCTTC

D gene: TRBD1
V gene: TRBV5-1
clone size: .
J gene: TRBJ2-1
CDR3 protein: CASSLGTAYNEQFF
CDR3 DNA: TGCGCCAGCAGCTTAGGGACAGCCTACAATGAGCAGTTCTTC

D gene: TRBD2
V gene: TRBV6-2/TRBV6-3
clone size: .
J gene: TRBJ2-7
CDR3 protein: CASSYSASGTLEQYF
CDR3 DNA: TGTGCCAGCAGTTACTCGGCTAGCGGGACGCTCGAGCAGTACTTC

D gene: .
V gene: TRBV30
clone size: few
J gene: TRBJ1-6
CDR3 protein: CASRGGNNSPLHF
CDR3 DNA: TGTGCCTCCCGAGGGGGAAATAATTCACCCCTCCACTTT

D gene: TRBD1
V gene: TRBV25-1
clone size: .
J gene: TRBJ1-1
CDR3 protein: CASRKTGGVTEAFF
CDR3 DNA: TGTGCCAGCCGTAAAACAGGGGGGGTTACTGAAGCTTTCTTT

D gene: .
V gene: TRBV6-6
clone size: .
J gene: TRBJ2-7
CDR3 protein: CASSRDSNYEQYF
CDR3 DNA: TGTGCCAGCAGTCGCGACAGTAACTACGAGCAGTACTTC

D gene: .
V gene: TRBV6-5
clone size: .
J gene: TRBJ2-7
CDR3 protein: CASSYSPGWIYEQYF
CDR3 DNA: TGTGCCAGCAGTTACTCCCCAGGGTGGATCTACGAGCAGTACTTC

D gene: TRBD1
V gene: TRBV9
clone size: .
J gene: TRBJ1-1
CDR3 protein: CASSGRTGDKNTEAFF
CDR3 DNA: TGTGCCAGCAGCGGAAGGACAGGCGACAAGAACACTGAAGCTTTCTTT

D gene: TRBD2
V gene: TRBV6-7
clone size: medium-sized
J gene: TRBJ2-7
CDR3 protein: CASSYPAGGSGYEQYF
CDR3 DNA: TGTGCCAGCAGTTATCCCGCAGGCGGGAGTGGCTACGAGCAGTACTTC

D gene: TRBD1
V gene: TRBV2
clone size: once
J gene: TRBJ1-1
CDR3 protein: CASSQTGDTEAFF
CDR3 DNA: TGTGCCAGCAGTCAAACAGGGGACACTGAAGCTTTCTTT

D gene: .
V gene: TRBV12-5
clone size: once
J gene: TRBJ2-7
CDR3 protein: CASGVGAPLSQYF
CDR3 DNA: TGTGCTAGTGGGGTTGGGGCCCCACTCTCGCAGTACTTC

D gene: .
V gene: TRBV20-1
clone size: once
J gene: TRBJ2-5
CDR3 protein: CSASIGQGLETQYF
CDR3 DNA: TGCAGTGCTAGTATTGGGCAGGGATTGGAGACCCAGTACTTC

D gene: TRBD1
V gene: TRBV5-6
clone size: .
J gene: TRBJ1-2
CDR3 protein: CASSGGQGVYGYTF
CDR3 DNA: TGTGCCAGCAGCGGGGGACAGGGGGTGTATGGCTACACCTTC

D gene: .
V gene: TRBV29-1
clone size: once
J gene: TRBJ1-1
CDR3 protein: CSVDRMSGVTEAFF
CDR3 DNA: TGCAGCGTTGACCGAATGTCAGGGGTAACTGAAGCTTTCTTT

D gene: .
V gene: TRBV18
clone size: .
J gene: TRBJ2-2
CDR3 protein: CASSPLERSTGELFF
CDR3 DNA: TGTGCCAGCTCACCACTGGAGCGCTCCACCGGGGAGCTGTTTTTT

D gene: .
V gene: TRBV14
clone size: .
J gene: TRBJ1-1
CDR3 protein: CASSQGGNTEAFF
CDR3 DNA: TGTGCCAGCAGCCAGGGGGGAAACACTGAAGCTTTCTTT

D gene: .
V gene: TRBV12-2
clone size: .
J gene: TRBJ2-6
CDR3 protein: CASRPGGLRSGANVLTF
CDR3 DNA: TGTGCAAGTCGCCCAGGGGGGTTGCGCTCTGGGGCCAACGTCCTGACTTTC